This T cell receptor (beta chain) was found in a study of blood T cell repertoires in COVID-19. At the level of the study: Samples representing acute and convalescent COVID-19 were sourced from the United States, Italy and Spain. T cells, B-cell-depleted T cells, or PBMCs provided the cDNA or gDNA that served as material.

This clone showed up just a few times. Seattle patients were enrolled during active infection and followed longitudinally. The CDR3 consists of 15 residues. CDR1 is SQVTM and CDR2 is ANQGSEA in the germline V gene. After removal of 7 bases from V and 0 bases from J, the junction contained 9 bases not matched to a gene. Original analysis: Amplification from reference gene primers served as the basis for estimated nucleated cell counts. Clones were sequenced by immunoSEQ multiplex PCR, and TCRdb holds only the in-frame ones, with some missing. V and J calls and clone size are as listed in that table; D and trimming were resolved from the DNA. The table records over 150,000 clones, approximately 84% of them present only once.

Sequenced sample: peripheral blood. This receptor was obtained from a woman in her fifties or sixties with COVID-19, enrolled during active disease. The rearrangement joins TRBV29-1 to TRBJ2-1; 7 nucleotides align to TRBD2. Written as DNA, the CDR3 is TGCAGCGCCCTGGGAGGGAGGAGCTCCTACAATGAGCAGTTCTTC. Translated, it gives CSALGGRSSYNEQFF.